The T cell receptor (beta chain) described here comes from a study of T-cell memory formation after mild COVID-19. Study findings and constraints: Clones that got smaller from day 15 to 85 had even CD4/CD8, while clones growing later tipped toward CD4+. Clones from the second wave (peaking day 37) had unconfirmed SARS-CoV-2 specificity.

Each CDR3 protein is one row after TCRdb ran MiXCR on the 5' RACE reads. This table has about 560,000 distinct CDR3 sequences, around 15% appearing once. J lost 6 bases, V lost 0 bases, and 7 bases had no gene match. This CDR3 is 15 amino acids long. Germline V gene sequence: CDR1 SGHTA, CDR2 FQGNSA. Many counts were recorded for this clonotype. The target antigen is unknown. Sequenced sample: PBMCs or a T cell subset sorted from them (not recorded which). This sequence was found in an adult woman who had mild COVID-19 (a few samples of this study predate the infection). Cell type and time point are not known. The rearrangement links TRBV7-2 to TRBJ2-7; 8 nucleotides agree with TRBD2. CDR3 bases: TGTGCCAGCAGCTTAGCGGCAGGGACTAGGAGCGAGCAGTACTTC. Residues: CASSLAAGTRSEQYF.